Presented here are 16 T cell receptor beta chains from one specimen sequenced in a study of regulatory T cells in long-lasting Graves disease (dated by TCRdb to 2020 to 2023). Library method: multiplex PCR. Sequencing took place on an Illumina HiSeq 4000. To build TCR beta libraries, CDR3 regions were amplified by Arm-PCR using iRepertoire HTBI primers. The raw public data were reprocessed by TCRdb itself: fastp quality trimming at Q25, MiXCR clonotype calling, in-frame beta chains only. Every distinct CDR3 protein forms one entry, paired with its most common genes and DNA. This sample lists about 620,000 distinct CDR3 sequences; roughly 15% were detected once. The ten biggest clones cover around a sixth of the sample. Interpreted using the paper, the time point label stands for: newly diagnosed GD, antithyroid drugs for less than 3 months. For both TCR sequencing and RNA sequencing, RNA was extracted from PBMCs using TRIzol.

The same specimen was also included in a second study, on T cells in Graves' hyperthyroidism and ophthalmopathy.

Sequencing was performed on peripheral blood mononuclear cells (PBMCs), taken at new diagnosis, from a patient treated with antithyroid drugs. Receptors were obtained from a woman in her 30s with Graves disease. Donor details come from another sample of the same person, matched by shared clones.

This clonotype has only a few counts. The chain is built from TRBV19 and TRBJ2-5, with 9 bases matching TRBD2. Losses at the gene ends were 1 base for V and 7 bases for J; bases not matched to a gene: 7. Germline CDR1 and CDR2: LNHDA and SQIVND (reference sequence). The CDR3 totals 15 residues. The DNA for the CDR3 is TGTGCCAGTAGTATAGGCGGGAGGGGAGTTGGGACCCAGTACTTC. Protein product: CASSIGGRGVGTQYF.

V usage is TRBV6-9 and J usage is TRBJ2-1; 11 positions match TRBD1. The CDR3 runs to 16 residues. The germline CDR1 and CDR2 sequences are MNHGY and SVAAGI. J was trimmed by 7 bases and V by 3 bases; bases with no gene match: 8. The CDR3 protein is CASSYPGQGARNEQFF. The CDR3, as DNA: TGTGCCAGCAGTTACCCCGGACAGGGGGCGAGGAATGAGCAGTTCTTC.

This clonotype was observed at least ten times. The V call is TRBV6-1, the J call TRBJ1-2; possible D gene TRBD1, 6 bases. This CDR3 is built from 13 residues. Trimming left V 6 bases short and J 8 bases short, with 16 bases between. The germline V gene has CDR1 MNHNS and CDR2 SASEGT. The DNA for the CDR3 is TGTGCCAGCAGCAGAAAGGGGGAGGGGGGCTACACCTTC. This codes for CASSRKGEGGYTF.

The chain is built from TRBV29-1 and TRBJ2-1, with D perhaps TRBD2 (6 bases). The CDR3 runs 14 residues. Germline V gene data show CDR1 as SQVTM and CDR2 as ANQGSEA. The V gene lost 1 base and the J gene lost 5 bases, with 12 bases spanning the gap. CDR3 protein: CSVEGAGINNEQFF. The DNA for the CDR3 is TGCAGCGTTGAAGGGGCGGGAATCAACAATGAGCAGTTCTTC.

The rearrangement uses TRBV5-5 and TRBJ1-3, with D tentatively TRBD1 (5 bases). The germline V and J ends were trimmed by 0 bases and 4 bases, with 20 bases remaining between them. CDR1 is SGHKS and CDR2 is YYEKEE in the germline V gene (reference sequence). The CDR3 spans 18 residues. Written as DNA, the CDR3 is TGTGCCAGCAGCTTGGCCGACAGCCTTTGGGCTCGAGGAAACACCATATATTTT. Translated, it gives CASSLADSLWARGNTIYF.

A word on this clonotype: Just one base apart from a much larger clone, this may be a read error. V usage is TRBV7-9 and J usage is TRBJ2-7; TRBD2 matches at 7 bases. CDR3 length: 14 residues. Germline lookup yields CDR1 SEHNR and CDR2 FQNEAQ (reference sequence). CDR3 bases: TGTACCAGCAGCTTAATCGGGGGGATCTACGAGCAGTACTTC. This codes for CTSSLIGGIYEQYF.

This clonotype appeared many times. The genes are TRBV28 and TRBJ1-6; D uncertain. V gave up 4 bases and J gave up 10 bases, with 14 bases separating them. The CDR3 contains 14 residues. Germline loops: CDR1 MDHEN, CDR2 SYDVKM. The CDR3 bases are TGTGCCAGCAGTTCGGGCCGAAGCGGGTCACCCCTCCACTTT. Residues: CASSSGRSGSPLHF.

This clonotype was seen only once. This CDR3 reads CASSDSGTSFNEQFF. The CDR3 DNA reads TGTGCCAGCAGTGACTCGGGGACAAGCTTCAATGAGCAGTTCTTC. The chain has TRBV6-1 and TRBJ2-1; TRBD1 might be the D (6 bases). This CDR3 region has 15 residues. CDR1 MNHNS and CDR2 SASEGT come from the germline V gene. V lost 3 bases to trimming and J lost 6 bases, with 15 bases between them.

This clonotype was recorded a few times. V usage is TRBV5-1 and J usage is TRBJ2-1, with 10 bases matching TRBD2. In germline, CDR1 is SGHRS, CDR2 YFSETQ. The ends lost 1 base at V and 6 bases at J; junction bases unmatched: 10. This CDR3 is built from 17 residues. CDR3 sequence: CASSLRASGSMGNEQFF. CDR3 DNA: TGCGCCAGCAGCTTGCGGGCTAGCGGGAGTATGGGCAATGAGCAGTTCTTC.

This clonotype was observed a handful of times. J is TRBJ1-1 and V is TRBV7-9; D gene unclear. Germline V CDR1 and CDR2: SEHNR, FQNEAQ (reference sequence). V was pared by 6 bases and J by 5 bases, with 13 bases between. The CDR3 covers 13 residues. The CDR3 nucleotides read TGTGCCAGCAGTTCGGACCTCTTAACTGAAGCTTTCTTT. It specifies CASSSDLLTEAFF.

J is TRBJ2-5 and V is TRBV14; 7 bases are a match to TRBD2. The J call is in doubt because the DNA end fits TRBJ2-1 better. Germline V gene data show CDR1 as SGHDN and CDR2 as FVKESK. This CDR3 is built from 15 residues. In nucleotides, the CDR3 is TGTGCCAGCAGCCAACCCGGGACTACCTACAATGAGCAGTTCTTC. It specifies CASSQPGTTYNEQFF.

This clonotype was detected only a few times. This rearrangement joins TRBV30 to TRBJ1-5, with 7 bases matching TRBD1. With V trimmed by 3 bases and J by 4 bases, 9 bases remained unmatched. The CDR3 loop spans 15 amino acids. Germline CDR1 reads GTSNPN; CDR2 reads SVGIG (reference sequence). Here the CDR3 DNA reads TGTGCCTGGAGGGAAACAGGGGAGGGGAATCAGCCCCAGCATTTT. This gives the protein CAWRETGEGNQPQHF.

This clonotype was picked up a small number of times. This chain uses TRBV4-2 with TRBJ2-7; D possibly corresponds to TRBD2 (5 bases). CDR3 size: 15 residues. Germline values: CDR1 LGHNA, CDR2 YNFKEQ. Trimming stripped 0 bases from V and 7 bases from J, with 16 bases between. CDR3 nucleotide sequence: TGTGCCAGCAGCCAAGAATCTAGCTCCTACAATGAGCAGTACTTC. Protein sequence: CASSQESSSYNEQYF.

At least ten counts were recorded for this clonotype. The CDR3 loop is CASSPRPGIYEQYF. CDR3 sequence (DNA): TGTGCCAGCAGTCCCCGACCGGGGATCTACGAGCAGTACTTC. The genes are TRBV28 and TRBJ2-7, with D perhaps matching TRBD2 (5 bases). Trimming left V 5 bases short and J 3 bases short, with 14 bases between. Germline V gives CDR1 MDHEN, CDR2 SYDVKM. The CDR3 is 14 amino acids.

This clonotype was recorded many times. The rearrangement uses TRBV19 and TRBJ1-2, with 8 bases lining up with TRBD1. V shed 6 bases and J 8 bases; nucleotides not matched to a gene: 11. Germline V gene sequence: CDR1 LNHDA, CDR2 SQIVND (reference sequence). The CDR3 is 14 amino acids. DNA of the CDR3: TGTGCCAGTAGGAACCGGACAGGGTCTTGGGGCTACACCTTC. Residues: CASRNRTGSWGYTF.

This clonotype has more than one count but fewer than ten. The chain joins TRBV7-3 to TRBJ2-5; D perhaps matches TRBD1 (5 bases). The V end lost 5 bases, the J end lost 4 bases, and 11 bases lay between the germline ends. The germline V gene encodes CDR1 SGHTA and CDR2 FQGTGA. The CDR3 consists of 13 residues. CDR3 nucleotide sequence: TGTGCCAGCAGCGCCTCCCAGGGAGAGACCCAGTACTTC. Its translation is CASSASQGETQYF.